The T cell receptor beta chain described here comes from a study of beta chain features in type 1 diabetes. The study, taken as a whole, reports: Lower insertion and higher deletion counts appeared at VDJ junctions in type 1 diabetes patients.

Researchers reported sorting CD4+ naive, central memory, regulatory and stem cell-like memory cells via CD45RO/CCR7/CD25/CD127/CD95/CD27. The purity of all sorted populations exceeded 98%. As regards this clone: Its antigen is unidentified.

As every portion of the isolated RNA was reverse transcribed, the sequencing read expressed TCRB transcripts. The data were produced by immunoSEQ multiplex PCR, yet TCRdb's version contains in-frame clones alone and is incomplete. The table lists about 450,000 clones, over 10% of them singletons. The TCR originated in a woman aged 18-35 years in good health. The source material was naive CD4+ T cells from blood.

CDR3 residues: CASSVQGPAAEQYF. CDR3 nucleotide sequence: TGTGCCAGCAGCGTACAGGGACCCGCGGCCGAGCAGTACTTC. The chain combines TRBV11-2 with TRBJ2-7; maybe TRBD1 (6 bases). Germline values: CDR1 SGHAT, CDR2 FQNNGV. V dropped 5 bases and J dropped 6 bases, with 17 bases sitting between them. The CDR3 spans 14 residues. The whole variable domain, filled in from reference TRBV11-2 and TRBJ2-7, reads EAGVAQSPRYKIIEKRQSVAFWCNPISGHATLYWYQQILGQGPKLLIQFQNNGVVDDSQLPKDRFSAERLKGVDSTLKIQPAKLEDSAVYLCASSVQGPAAEQYFGPGTRLTVT.